The rows below give T cell receptor beta chains drawn from one sample of a study of T-cell memory formation after mild COVID-19. Via MiXCR, TCRdb re-called the 5' RACE reads, giving one row per CDR3 protein. There are hundreds of thousands of distinct CDR3 sequences in the sample; around 21% occur only once, and roughly an eighth lies in the top ten. Sequenced: PBMCs or a T cell subset sorted from them (not recorded which). All receptors come from an adult woman who had mild COVID-19 (a few samples of this study predate the infection). Cell type and time point are not known. The CDR3 runs from the conserved cysteine through the conserved F or W. The order of the fields is V gene, J gene, D gene, CDR3 protein. D genes are given only for firm matches.

>TRBV11-2|TRBJ2-1|TRBD2
CASSLSGRVVEQFF
>TRBV5-1|TRBJ1-4|-
CASSQGTPEKLFF
>TRBV12-3/TRBV12-4|TRBJ2-5|TRBD1
CASSPGQGREETQYF
>TRBV27|TRBJ2-1|TRBD2
CASIPATSANGGDEQFF
>TRBV3-1|TRBJ1-2|-
CASSRGTPVGYTF
>TRBV5-6|TRBJ1-2|TRBD1
CASSLPGGYYGYTF
>TRBV7-9|TRBJ1-1|-
CASSNKNTEAFF
>TRBV11-2|TRBJ2-7|-
CASSHGAGEQYF
>TRBV5-6|TRBJ1-2|TRBD1
CASGPQTGEVFYGYTF
>TRBV12-3/TRBV12-4|TRBJ1-2|-
CASSLLRGAGGYTF
>TRBV28|TRBJ1-2|-
CASSAQAANYGYTF
>TRBV7-7|TRBJ2-7|-
CASSLDHTTDEQYF
>TRBV7-9|TRBJ2-1|-
CASSSAINEQFF
>TRBV5-1|TRBJ1-1|-
CASSYKEVVNTEAFF
>TRBV20-1|TRBJ2-7|TRBD2
CSASGTSNYEQYF
>TRBV19|TRBJ2-1|-
CASSIGLNRGQFF
>TRBV6-2/TRBV6-3|TRBJ2-5|TRBD1
CASSTGQGNIFVAETQYF
>TRBV7-4|TRBJ2-2|-
CASSLEELFF
>TRBV30|TRBJ2-2|-
CAWTEDQNTGELFF
>TRBV5-1|TRBJ2-3|-
CASSFAGTPRGDTQYF
>TRBV5-1|TRBJ2-1|-
CASSRGGQGLNNEQFF
>TRBV3-1|TRBJ1-2|-
CASSQGWGDYGYTF
>TRBV3-1|TRBJ2-5|TRBD1
CASSQEGTEKETQYF
>TRBV27|TRBJ1-1|-
CASSLYLGADEAFF
>TRBV29-1|TRBJ1-5|-
CSAASGQHQPQHF
>TRBV10-3|TRBJ2-7|TRBD1
CAISALGQGVYEQYF
>TRBV7-9|TRBJ1-2|-
CASSLVGRSYGYTF
>TRBV21-1|TRBJ1-2|-
CASSKALGRVYGYTF
>TRBV4-3|TRBJ2-7|-
CASSQVRAANYEQYF
>TRBV12-3/TRBV12-4|TRBJ2-1|TRBD2
CASSLVAGGHGEQFF
>TRBV13|TRBJ2-7|TRBD2
CASSPRTSGTGSYEQYF
>TRBV4-2|TRBJ1-5|-
CASSQGTGAKDRSYQPQHF
>TRBV20-1|TRBJ2-5|-
CSARDLPRLSHSQETQYF
>TRBV7-9|TRBJ2-7|-
CASSLAPNYEQYF
>TRBV7-2|TRBJ2-3|-
CASSSLGGVDTQYF
>TRBV5-5|TRBJ1-1|-
CASSVGGAGAFF
>TRBV11-2|TRBJ2-5|TRBD1
CASSSGTGRGETQYF
>TRBV19|TRBJ2-1|-
CASSIIASSYNEQFF
>TRBV6-5|TRBJ1-3|-
CASSYRGFAGNTIYF
>TRBV2|TRBJ2-1|TRBD2
CASSDPGLAGDSASEQFF
>TRBV24-1|TRBJ2-1|TRBD1
CATRETGGYNEQFF
>TRBV7-3|TRBJ2-2|-
CASSRGHLNTGELFF
>TRBV2|TRBJ1-2|-
CASSHNRVVGYTF
>TRBV9|TRBJ2-3|-
CASSVGAPRGADTQYF
>TRBV7-2|TRBJ2-7|-
CASSLENRPEGEQYF
>TRBV20-1|TRBJ2-1|TRBD2
CSARDPLAGANNEQFF
>TRBV29-1|TRBJ2-7|-
CSVEDHEQYF
>TRBV6-2/TRBV6-3|TRBJ1-1|-
CASSMPPYTYTEAFF
>TRBV18|TRBJ2-1|-
CASSPGTEGNEQFF
>TRBV28|TRBJ2-7|TRBD2
CASSLWAGATEEQYF
>TRBV12-3/TRBV12-4|TRBJ1-2|-
CASTFFLSSSMISGYTF
>TRBV20-1|TRBJ2-7|TRBD2
CSARDSAGTSGGAYEQYF